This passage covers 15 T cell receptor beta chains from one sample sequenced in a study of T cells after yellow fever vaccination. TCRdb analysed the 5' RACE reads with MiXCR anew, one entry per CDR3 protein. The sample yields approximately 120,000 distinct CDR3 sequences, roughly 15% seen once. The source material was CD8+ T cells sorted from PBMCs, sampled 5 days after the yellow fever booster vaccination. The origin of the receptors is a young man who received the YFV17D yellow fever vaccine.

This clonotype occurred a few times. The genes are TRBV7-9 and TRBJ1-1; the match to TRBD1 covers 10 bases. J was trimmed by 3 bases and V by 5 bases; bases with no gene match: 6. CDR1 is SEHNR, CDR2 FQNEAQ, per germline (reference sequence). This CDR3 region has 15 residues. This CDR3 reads CASSPLTGGHTEAFF. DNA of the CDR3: TGTGCCAGCAGCCCCTTGACAGGGGGCCACACTGAAGCTTTCTTT.

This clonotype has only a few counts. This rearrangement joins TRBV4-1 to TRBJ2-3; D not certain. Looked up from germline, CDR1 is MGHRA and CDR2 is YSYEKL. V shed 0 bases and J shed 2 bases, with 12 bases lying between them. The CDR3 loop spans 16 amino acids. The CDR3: CASSQDIVAPTDTQYF. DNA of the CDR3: TGCGCCAGCAGCCAAGATATAGTAGCCCCCACAGATACGCAGTATTTT.

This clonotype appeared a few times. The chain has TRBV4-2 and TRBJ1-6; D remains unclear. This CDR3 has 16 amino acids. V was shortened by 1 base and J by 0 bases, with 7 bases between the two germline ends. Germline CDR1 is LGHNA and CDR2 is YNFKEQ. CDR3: CASSQAHSSYNSPLHF. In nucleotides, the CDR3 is TGTGCCAGCAGCCAAGCTCACAGCTCCTATAATTCACCCCTCCACTTT.

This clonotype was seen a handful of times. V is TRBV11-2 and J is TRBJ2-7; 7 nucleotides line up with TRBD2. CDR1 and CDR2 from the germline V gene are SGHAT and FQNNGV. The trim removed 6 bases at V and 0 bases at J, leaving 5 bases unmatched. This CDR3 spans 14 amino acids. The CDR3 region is CASSLRDYSYEQYF. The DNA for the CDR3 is TGTGCCAGCAGTCTTCGGGACTACTCCTACGAGCAGTACTTC.

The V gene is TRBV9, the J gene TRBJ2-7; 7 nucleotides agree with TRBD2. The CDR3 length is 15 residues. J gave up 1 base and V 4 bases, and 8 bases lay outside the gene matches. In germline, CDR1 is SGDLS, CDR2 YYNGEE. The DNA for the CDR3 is TGTGCCAGCAGCCCAATGGGGGGAGGGTCCTACGAGCAGTACTTC. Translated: CASSPMGGGSYEQYF.

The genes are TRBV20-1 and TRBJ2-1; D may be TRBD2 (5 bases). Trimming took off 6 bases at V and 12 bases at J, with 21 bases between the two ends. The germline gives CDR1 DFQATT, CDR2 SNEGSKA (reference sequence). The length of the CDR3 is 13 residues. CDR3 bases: TGCAGTGCCTCCCCCGGAGGTTTCGCACGGCAGTTCTTC. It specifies CSASPGGFARQFF.

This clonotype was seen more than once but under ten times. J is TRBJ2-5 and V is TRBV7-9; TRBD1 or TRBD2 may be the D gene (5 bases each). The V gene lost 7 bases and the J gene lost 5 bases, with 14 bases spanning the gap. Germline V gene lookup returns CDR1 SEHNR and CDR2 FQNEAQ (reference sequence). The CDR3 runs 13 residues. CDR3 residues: CASNRIGEETQYF. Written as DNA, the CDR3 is TGTGCCAGCAACCGAATAGGGGAGGAGACCCAGTACTTC. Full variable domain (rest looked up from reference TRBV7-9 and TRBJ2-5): DTGVSQNPRHKITKRGQNVTFRCDPISEHNRLYWYRQTLGQGPEFLTYFQNEAQLEKSRLLSDRFSAERPKGSFSTLEIQRTEQGDSAMYLCASNRIGEETQYFGPGTRLLVL.

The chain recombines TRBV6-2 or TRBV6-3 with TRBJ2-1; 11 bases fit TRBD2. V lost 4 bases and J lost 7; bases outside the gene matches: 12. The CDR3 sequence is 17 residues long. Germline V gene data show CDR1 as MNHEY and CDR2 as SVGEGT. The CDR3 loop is CASSFSIAGGPRNEQFF. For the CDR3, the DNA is TGTGCCAGCAGTTTCTCGATAGCGGGGGGGCCCCGAAATGAGCAGTTCTTC.

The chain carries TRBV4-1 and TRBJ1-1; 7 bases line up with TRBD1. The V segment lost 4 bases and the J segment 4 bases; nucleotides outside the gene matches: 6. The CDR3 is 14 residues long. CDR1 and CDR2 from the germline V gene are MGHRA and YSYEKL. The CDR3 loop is CASSRQGVGTEAFF. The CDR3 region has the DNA TGCGCCAGCAGCCGACAGGGAGTAGGCACTGAAGCTTTCTTT.

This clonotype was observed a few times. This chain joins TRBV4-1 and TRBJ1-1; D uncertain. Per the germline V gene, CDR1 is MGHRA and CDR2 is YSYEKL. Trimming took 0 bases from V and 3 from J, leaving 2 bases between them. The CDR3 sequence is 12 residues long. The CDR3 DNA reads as TGCGCCAGCAGCCAAGACTACACTGAAGCTTTCTTT. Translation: CASSQDYTEAFF.

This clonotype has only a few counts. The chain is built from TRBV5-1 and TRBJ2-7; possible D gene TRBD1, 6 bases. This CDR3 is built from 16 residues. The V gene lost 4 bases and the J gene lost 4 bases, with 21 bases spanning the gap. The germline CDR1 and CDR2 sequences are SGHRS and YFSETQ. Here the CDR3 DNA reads TGCGCCAGCAGCGCTAAGCAGGGGAAAAGTGCTTACGAGCAGTACTTC. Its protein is CASSAKQGKSAYEQYF. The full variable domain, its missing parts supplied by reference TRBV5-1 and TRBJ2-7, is KAGVTQTPRYLIKTRGQQVTLSCSPISGHRSVSWYQQTPGQGLQFLFEYFSETQRNKGNFPGRFSGRQFSNSRSEMNVSTLELGDSALYLCASSAKQGKSAYEQYFGPGTRLTVT.

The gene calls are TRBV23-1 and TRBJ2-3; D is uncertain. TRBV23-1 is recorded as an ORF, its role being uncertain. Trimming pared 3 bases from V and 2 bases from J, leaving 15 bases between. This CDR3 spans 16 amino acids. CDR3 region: CASSHQSRRITDTQYF. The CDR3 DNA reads TGCGCCAGCAGTCACCAATCTCGCCGTATCACAGATACGCAGTATTTT.

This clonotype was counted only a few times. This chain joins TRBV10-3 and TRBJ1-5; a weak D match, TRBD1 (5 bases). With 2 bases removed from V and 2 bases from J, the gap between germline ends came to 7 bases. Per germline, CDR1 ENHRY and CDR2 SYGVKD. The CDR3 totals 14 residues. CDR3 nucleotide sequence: TGTGCCATCAGTGAGGACAGCGGCAATCAGCCCCAGCATTTT. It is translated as CAISEDSGNQPQHF.

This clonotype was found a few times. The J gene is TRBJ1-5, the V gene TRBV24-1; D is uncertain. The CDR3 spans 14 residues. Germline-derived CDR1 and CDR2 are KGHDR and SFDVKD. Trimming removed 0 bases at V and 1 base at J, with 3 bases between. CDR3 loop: CATSDLLSNQPQHF. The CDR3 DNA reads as TGTGCCACCAGTGATTTGCTCAGCAATCAGCCCCAGCATTTT.

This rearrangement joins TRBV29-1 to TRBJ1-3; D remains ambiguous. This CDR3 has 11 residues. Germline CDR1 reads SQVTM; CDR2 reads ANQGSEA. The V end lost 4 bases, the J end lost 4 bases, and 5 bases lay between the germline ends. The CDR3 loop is CSVGSGNTIYF. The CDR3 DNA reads TGCAGCGTTGGGTCCGGAAACACCATATATTTT.